Following are 18 T cell receptor beta chains from one sample sequenced in a study of blood T cells in healthy people across ages. For the second PCR, which ran for about 7 to 11 cycles, a sample-barcoded 5' primer and a J-beta primer mix were used. Each CDR3 protein is one row after TCRdb ran MiXCR on the 5' RACE reads. Found here are about 1.8 million distinct CDR3 sequences, 49% of them singletons; the top ten hold approximately 2.1%. Sequencing input: blood. The receptors originated from a middle-aged woman in good health.

The genes are TRBV29-1 and TRBJ1-1; 7 positions agree with TRBD1. Germline V gene data show CDR1 as SQVTM and CDR2 as ANQGSEA. The trim removed 7 bases at V and 1 base at J, leaving 3 bases unmatched. CDR3 length: 12 amino acids. The CDR3 DNA is TGCAGCGCCGGGACAGCGAACACTGAAGCTTTCTTT. Translating gives CSAGTANTEAFF.

This clonotype has more than one count but fewer than ten. This chain uses TRBV25-1 with TRBJ2-3; the match to TRBD2 covers 12 bases. After removal of 6 bases from V and 5 bases from J, the junction contained 12 bases not matched to a gene. The CDR3 runs to 17 residues. Germline loops: CDR1 MGHDK, CDR2 SYGVNS. CDR3 residues: CASSRIGLAGGQDTQYF. The CDR3 bases are TGTGCCAGCAGCCGAATTGGTCTAGCGGGGGGGCAAGATACGCAGTATTTT.

The V gene is TRBV7-2, the J gene TRBJ2-3, with a possible D match to TRBD1 (6 bases). V lost 5 bases, J lost 6 bases, and 15 bases lay in between. The germline CDR1 and CDR2 sequences are SGHTA and FQGNSA. CDR3 size: 14 residues. The CDR3 DNA follows: TGTGCCAGCAGCGTCAGGGGTTTGGGGGATACGCAGTATTTT. Translated, it gives CASSVRGLGDTQYF.

In this sample, this clonotype turned up once. The chain couples TRBV7-9 to TRBJ2-4; D uncertain. Trimming removed 5 bases from V and 15 bases from J, with 20 bases in between. Germline V gives CDR1 SEHNR, CDR2 FQNEAQ (reference sequence). The CDR3 is 13 residues long. CDR3 protein: CASSASDKETPYF. CDR3 bases: TGTGCCAGCAGCGCGTCAGATAAAGAGACCCCGTACTTC.

This clonotype appeared a few times. The chain couples TRBV29-1 to TRBJ1-2; possibly TRBD1 for D (5 bases). CDR1 and CDR2 (germline): SQVTM, ANQGSEA. The CDR3 covers 11 residues. V lost 7 bases to trimming and J lost 6 bases, with 12 bases between them. CDR3 protein: CSARVYDGYTF. CDR3 sequence (DNA): TGCAGCGCCAGGGTGTATGATGGCTACACCTTC.

The gene calls are TRBV20-1 and TRBJ2-3; D is uncertain. In germline, CDR1 is DFQATT, CDR2 SNEGSKA (reference sequence). Trimming removed 3 bases at V and 10 bases at J, with 11 bases between. The CDR3 runs to 11 residues. CDR3 residues: CSARDITAQYF. As DNA, the CDR3 is TGCAGTGCTAGGGATATCACAGCGCAGTATTTT.

V usage is TRBV5-1 and J usage is TRBJ1-6; tentatively, D is TRBD1 (6 bases). Germline V gene data show CDR1 as SGHRS and CDR2 as YFSETQ. Trimming removed 0 bases from V and 5 bases from J, with 18 bases in between. The CDR3 has 18 residues. CDR3 region: CASSLAVRGSGHNSPLHF. The CDR3 coding sequence is TGCGCCAGCAGCTTGGCCGTCAGGGGTAGCGGCCATAATTCACCCCTCCACTTT. Filled out from reference TRBV5-1 and TRBJ1-6, the complete variable domain reads KAGVTQTPRYLIKTRGQQVTLSCSPISGHRSVSWYQQTPGQGLQFLFEYFSETQRNKGNFPGRFSGRQFSNSRSEMNVSTLELGDSALYLCASSLAVRGSGHNSPLHFGNGTRLTVT.

This clonotype has a count of ten or more. The chain recombines TRBV4-3 with TRBJ1-1, with D unclear. The germline CDR1 and CDR2 sequences are LGHNA and YSLEER. Trimming left V 0 bases short and J 5 bases short, with 13 bases between. This CDR3 has 15 residues. CDR3: CASSQEFRIGTEAFF. CDR3 coding DNA: TGCGCCAGCAGCCAAGAATTCAGGATTGGGACTGAAGCTTTCTTT.

The chain couples TRBV10-3 to TRBJ1-5; 9 nucleotides align to TRBD1. The CDR3 covers 17 residues. Germline CDR1 is ENHRY and CDR2 is SYGVKD. V was clipped by 6 bases and J by 3 bases; unmatched bases: 12. This CDR3 is CAISEGQGPLINQPQHF. The DNA for the CDR3 is TGTGCCATCAGCGAGGGACAGGGACCCTTAATCAATCAGCCCCAGCATTTT.

The chain carries TRBV19 and TRBJ2-7; 7 bases align to TRBD2. The assigned J gene may be wrong: the sequence end matches TRBJ2-5 better. This CDR3 has 15 amino acids. CDR1 LNHDA and CDR2 SQIVND come from the germline V gene (reference sequence). CDR3 DNA: TGTGCCAGTAAGGGGACTCACGGGGGGACTGAGACCCAGTACTTC. Protein sequence: CASKGTHGGTETQYF.

V is TRBV5-1 and J is TRBJ2-1; tentative D call: TRBD2 (6 bases). From germline, CDR1 is SGHRS and CDR2 YFSETQ. The CDR3 totals 15 residues. The germline V and J ends were trimmed by 2 bases and 4 bases, with 13 bases remaining between them. Here the CDR3 reads CASSFLGGQYNEQFF. The CDR3, as DNA: TGCGCCAGCAGCTTTCTAGGAGGGCAATACAATGAGCAGTTCTTC. Together with reference TRBV5-1 and TRBJ2-1, the CDR3 gives the full variable domain: KAGVTQTPRYLIKTRGQQVTLSCSPISGHRSVSWYQQTPGQGLQFLFEYFSETQRNKGNFPGRFSGRQFSNSRSEMNVSTLELGDSALYLCASSFLGGQYNEQFFGPGTRLTVL.

This clonotype was observed a handful of times. The chain uses TRBV12-3 or TRBV12-4 and TRBJ2-5; no clear D gene. The CDR3 is 13 amino acids. The V gene lost 4 bases and the J gene lost 10 bases, with 16 bases spanning the gap. CDR3 bases: TGTGCCAGCAGTTCCCTTGGTCGTAGGGACCAGTACTTC. This codes for CASSSLGRRDQYF.

In its sample, this clonotype was seen a few times. The chain couples TRBV7-9 to TRBJ2-3, with 8 bases fitting TRBD1. V trimming: 5 bases; J trimming: 5 bases; junction bases outside the gene matches: 12. Germline values: CDR1 SEHNR, CDR2 FQNEAQ (reference sequence). This CDR3 has 16 residues. In nucleotides, the CDR3 is TGTGCCAGCAGCACCCGACAGGGGATAGCGAAAGATACGCAGTATTTT. This gives the protein CASSTRQGIAKDTQYF.

V gene TRBV7-9 combines with J gene TRBJ2-1; TRBD2 might be the D (5 bases). CDR1 and CDR2 from the germline V gene are SEHNR and FQNEAQ (reference sequence). Trimming cost V 5 bases and J 2 bases, with 19 bases left between them. This CDR3 has 17 residues. The CDR3 spells CASSLPGGLGAYNEQFF. CDR3 in DNA: TGTGCCAGCAGCCTACCGGGTGGGCTCGGGGCCTACAATGAGCAGTTCTTC.

The chain links TRBV12-3 or TRBV12-4 to TRBJ2-1, with D perhaps given as TRBD1 or TRBD2 (6 bases each). V was clipped by 6 bases and J by 2 bases, with 11 bases between them. This CDR3 has 14 amino acids. Here the CDR3 DNA reads TGTGCCAGCAGCGACGGGGGCCCCTACAATGAGCAGTTCTTC. This translates into CASSDGGPYNEQFF.

The chain is built from TRBV18 and TRBJ2-5; 7 nucleotides agree with TRBD2. After removal of 3 bases from V and 3 bases from J, the junction contained 7 bases not matched to a gene. This CDR3 has 15 residues. Germline assignment: CDR1 KGHSH and CDR2 LQKENI. Here the CDR3 reads CASSPPGRGKETQYF. CDR3 sequence (DNA): TGTGCCAGCTCACCCCCTGGGCGGGGGAAAGAGACCCAGTACTTC.

Only a few counts were recorded for this clonotype. This chain joins TRBV6-5 and TRBJ1-2, with 8 bases fitting TRBD1. CDR3 size: 13 residues. Per the germline V gene, CDR1 is MNHEY and CDR2 is SVGAGI. Trimming removed 2 bases from V and 6 bases from J; junction bases left unmatched: 2. In DNA, the CDR3 is TGTGCCAGCAGTTACCAGGGGGCGAATGGCTACACCTTC. Translating gives CASSYQGANGYTF.

This sequence joins TRBV15 and TRBJ2-7, with D unclear. The V and J ends lost 3 bases and 2 bases respectively, with 8 bases between them. This CDR3 region has 13 residues. Per the germline V gene, CDR1 is LNHNV and CDR2 is YYDKDF (reference sequence). The DNA of the CDR3 is TGTGCCACCAGCAGTTCCGGTCCCTACGAGCAGTACTTC. Translated: CATSSSGPYEQYF.